Listed below are T cell receptor beta chains from one sample, sequenced in a study of T cell responses to AZD1222 COVID-19 vaccine. Method: immunoSEQ multiplex PCR; TCRdb's copy keeps in-frame clones and lacks some. The table has 80,000 or so clones, 70% to 90% seen once. The sample here was peripheral blood, taken 28 days after the second AZD1222 dose. Source of these receptors: an adult who received the AZD1222 COVID-19 vaccine. CDR3s include the opening cysteine and the closing phenylalanine or tryptophan. The order of the fields is J gene, V gene, CDR3 protein.

TRBJ2-7 | TRBV7-2 | CASSPRTGAYEQYF
TRBJ1-6 | TRBV3-1/TRBV3-2 | CASSQEGSLGWSPLHF
TRBJ1-6 | TRBV19 | CASSTREGQGRSPLHF
TRBJ2-3 | TRBV28 | CASSLAGGQDTQYF
TRBJ2-7 | TRBV7-9 | CASSLVRDGHGYYEQYF
TRBJ2-3 | TRBV10-3 | CAISEPATSGGGGTQYF
TRBJ2-2 | TRBV11-3 | CASSPWTGSTGELFF
TRBJ2-7 | TRBV3-1/TRBV3-2 | CASSPGTSSSYEQYF
TRBJ2-2 | TRBV12-3/TRBV12-4 | CASSLRDTGELFF
TRBJ1-4 | TRBV28 | CASIGGWNEKLFF